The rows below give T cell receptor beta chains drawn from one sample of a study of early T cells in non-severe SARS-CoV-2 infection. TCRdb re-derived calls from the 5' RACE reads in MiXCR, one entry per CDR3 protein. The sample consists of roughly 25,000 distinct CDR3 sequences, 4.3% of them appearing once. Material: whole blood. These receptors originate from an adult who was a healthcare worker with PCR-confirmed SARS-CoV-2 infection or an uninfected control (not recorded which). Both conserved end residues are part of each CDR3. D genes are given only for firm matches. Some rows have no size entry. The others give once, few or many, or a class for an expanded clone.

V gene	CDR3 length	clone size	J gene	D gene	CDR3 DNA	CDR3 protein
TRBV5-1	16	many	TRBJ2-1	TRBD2	TGCGCCAGCAGCCGACTAGATGGACTAGCGGGAGGGCCGAGATTCTTC	CASSRLDGLAGGPRFF
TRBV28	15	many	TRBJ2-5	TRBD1	TGTGCCAGCAGTGGGGCTGACAGGGGGCAAGAGACCCAGTACTTC	CASSGADRGQETQYF
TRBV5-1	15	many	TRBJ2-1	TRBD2	TGCGCCAGCAGCTTGCTTGGCGGGGGGGGCAATGAGCAGTTCTTC	CASSLLGGGGNEQFF
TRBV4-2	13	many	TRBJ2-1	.	TGTGCCAGCAGCCAAGGGACGAAAGACGAGCAGTTCTTC	CASSQGTKDEQFF
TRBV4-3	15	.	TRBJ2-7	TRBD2	TGCGCCAGCAGCCAATATCTAGCGGGGTCCTACGAGCAGTACTTC	CASSQYLAGSYEQYF
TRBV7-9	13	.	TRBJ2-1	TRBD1	TGTGCCAGCAGCAGCCAGGGGGCCAATGAGCAGTTCTTC	CASSSQGANEQFF
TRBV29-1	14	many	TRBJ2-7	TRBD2	TGCAGCTCCCCCCTAGCGGGGGATTTTTACGAGCAGTACTTC	CSSPLAGDFYEQYF
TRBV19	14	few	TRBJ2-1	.	TGTGCCAGTAGTATGGGAAGGGGGGTGAATGAGCAGTTCTTC	CASSMGRGVNEQFF
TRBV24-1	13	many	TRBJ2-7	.	TGTGCCACCAGTGACTCCTTGGTGGACGAGCAGTACTTC	CATSDSLVDEQYF
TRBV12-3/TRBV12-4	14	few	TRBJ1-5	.	TGTGCCAGCAGTTTGAAGGGTAGCAATCAGCCCCAGCATTTT	CASSLKGSNQPQHF
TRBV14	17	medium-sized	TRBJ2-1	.	TGTGCCAGCAGCCAAGGTGGAGGGAGGAGCTCCTACAATGAGCAGTTCTTC	CASSQGGGRSSYNEQFF
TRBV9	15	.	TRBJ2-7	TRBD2	TGTGCCAGCAGCCCCGGAAGCGGGGCTACCTACGAGCAGTACTTC	CASSPGSGATYEQYF
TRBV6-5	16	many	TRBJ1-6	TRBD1	TGTGCCAGCAGTCAGGGGGTGCGGTTACTCAATTCACCCCTCCACTTT	CASSQGVRLLNSPLHF
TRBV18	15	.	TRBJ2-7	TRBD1	TGTGCCAGCTCACCCGAAAGGGGGCGCGGTTACGAGCAGTACTTC	CASSPERGRGYEQYF
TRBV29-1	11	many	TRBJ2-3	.	TGCAGCGTTGCTAGCACAGATACGCAGTATTTT	CSVASTDTQYF